The source of this TCR beta chain is a study of neurological immune-mediated disorders. This clonotype was observed many times. By 5'RACE with 10-nucleotide random UMIs, the cDNA was made. Each CDR3 protein gets one entry after TCRdb re-called the 5' RACE reads with MiXCR. Of 45,000 to 55,000 distinct CDR3 sequences listed, about 9.3% are singletons. With 4 bases removed from V and 5 bases from J, the gap between germline ends came to 13 bases. Per germline, CDR1 LGHNA and CDR2 YSLEER. CDR3 length equals 14 residues. The sequence came from a woman in her thirties or forties with HTLV-1-associated myelopathy (HAM/TSP). The chain is built from TRBV4-3 and TRBJ2-3; D unresolved. Sample: PBMCs. The CDR3 nucleotides read TGCGCCAGCAGCCCGGGTAGTATTGGAGATACGCAGTATTTT. Protein product: CASSPGSIGDTQYF.